Each of the 9 T cell receptor beta chains below was sequenced from the same sample in a study of regulatory T cells in long-lasting Graves disease. Through Arm-PCR of CDR3 regions and iRepertoire HTBI primers, TCR beta libraries were built. TCRdb re-called the multiplex PCR reads through MiXCR, storing one row per CDR3 protein. The data contain about 560,000 distinct CDR3 sequences, 15% to 20% of them singletons. The sample's time point: newly diagnosed GD, antithyroid drugs for less than 3 months. PBMC RNA served as the TCR library source. Separately, the same data were catalogued under a study of T cells in Graves' hyperthyroidism and ophthalmopathy.

This material consisted of peripheral blood mononuclear cells (PBMCs), taken at new diagnosis, from a patient treated with antithyroid drugs. Receptors originate from a man between 18 and 35 years old with Graves disease.

J is TRBJ1-5 and V is TRBV20-1, with 7 bases matching TRBD1. Unmatched junction bases numbered 4, after V lost 5 bases and J lost 3 bases. CDR3 size: 13 residues. From germline, CDR1 is DFQATT and CDR2 SNEGSKA (reference sequence). In nucleotides, the CDR3 is TGCAGTGCTTCCGGGACAGCCAATCAGCCCCAGCATTTT. This codes for CSASGTANQPQHF.

At least ten counts were recorded for this clonotype. The chain uses TRBV2 and TRBJ2-3, with TRBD2 as a possible D gene (6 bases). CDR1 and CDR2 (germline): SNHLY, FYNNEI. V lost 7 bases and J 3 bases, leaving 14 bases between the germline ends. The CDR3 contains 14 residues. CDR3 in DNA: TGTGCCAGCACCCCTGGTGGGAGGACAGATACGCAGTATTTT. Protein: CASTPGGRTDTQYF.

Note on this clonotype: It may be a read error: a sequence one base away is much more abundant. This chain joins TRBV30 and TRBJ2-2; D unclear. This CDR3 spans 14 amino acids. V lost 2 bases to trimming and J lost 2 bases, with 9 bases between them. Germline loops: CDR1 GTSNPN, CDR2 SVGIG (reference sequence). The CDR3 here is CAWSPPRNTGELFF. The CDR3 DNA follows: TGTGCCTGGAGTCCCCCCAGAAACACCGGGGAGCTGTTTTTT.

This clonotype turned up a few times. V and J are TRBV3-1 and TRBJ2-7; D is unresolved. The CDR3 length is 12 residues. CDR1 is LGHDT and CDR2 is YNNKEL in the germline V gene (reference sequence). Trimming stripped 1 base from V and 8 bases from J, with 9 bases between. CDR3 DNA sequence: TGTGCCAGCAGCCAAGGGGGTGAGCAGCAGTACTTC. This codes for CASSQGGEQQYF.

This rearrangement joins TRBV19 to TRBJ2-4; D may be TRBD1 or TRBD2 (5 bases each). This CDR3 region has 16 residues. Germline V gene sequence: CDR1 LNHDA, CDR2 SQIVND (reference sequence). V lost 0 bases and J lost 0, with 9 bases in between. CDR3 DNA: TGTGCCAGTAGTATAGATCTGGGGGTAGCCAAAAACATTCAGTACTTC. This encodes CASSIDLGVAKNIQYF.

This clonotype was seen ten or more times. The chain is built from TRBV12-3 or TRBV12-4 and TRBJ2-3; 7 positions match TRBD2. V lost 7 bases to trimming and J lost 6 bases; unmatched junction nucleotides: 7. CDR3 length equals 13 residues. In DNA form, the CDR3 reads TGTGCCAGCAACTGGGGGGGTACGGATACGCAGTATTTT. Encoded protein: CASNWGGTDTQYF.

This clonotype has more than one count but fewer than ten. CDR3: CASRPGFTDTQYF. CDR3 bases: TGTGCCAGCAGGCCTGGTTTCACAGATACGCAGTATTTT. The chain joins TRBV12-3 or TRBV12-4 to TRBJ2-3; D is unclear. V gave up 6 bases and J gave up 2 bases, with 9 bases separating them. This CDR3 region has 13 residues.

This chain connects TRBV30 to TRBJ2-3, with D perhaps assigned TRBD1 or TRBD2 (5 bases each). The DNA matches TRBJ2-5 better at its end, which makes the J call doubtful. This CDR3 is 13 amino acids long. The V gene's germline CDR1 is GTSNPN and CDR2 SVGIG (reference sequence). Written as DNA, the CDR3 is TGTGCCTGGAGTGTACGGGGCGGGGAGACCCAGTACTTC. Encoded protein: CAWSVRGGETQYF.

This clonotype was counted only a few times. The chain joins TRBV28 to TRBJ2-1, with a tentative D call TRBD2 (6 bases). The CDR3 contains 16 residues. The germline V gene has CDR1 MDHEN and CDR2 SYDVKM. V shed 6 bases and J shed 1 base, with 16 bases lying between them. As DNA, the CDR3 is TGTGCCAGCAGCCCAGCCGGGAGAGGGTCCTACAATGAGCAGTTCTTC. Translating it yields CASSPAGRGSYNEQFF.